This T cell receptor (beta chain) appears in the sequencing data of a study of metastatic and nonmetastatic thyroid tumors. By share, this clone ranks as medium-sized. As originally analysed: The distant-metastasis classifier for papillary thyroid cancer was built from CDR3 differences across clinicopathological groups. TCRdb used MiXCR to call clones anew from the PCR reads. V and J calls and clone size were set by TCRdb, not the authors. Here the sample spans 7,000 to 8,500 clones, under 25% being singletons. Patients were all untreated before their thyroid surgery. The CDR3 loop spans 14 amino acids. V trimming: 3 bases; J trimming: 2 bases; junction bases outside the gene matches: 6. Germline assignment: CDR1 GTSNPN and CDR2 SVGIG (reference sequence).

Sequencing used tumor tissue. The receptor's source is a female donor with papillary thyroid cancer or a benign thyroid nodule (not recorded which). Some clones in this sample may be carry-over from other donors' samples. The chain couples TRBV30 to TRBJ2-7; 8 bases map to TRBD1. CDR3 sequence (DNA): TGTGCCTGGAGCTACAGGGACAGGACCTACGAGCAGTACTTC. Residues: CAWSYRDRTYEQYF. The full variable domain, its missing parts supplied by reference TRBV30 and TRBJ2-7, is SQTIHQWPATLVQPVGSPLSLECTVEGTSNPNLYWYRQAAGRGLQLLFYSVGIGQISSEVPQNLSASRPQDRQFILSSKKLLLSDSGFYLCAWSYRDRTYEQYFGPGTRLTVT.